Below, 25 T cell receptor beta chains from the same sample are listed, as sequenced in a study of regulatory T cells in long-lasting Graves disease. Stated time point: newly diagnosed GD, antithyroid drugs for less than 3 months. PBMC RNA served as the TCR library source. According to the study, TCR beta libraries were built with iRepertoire HTBI primers and CDR3-region Arm-PCR. TCRdb reanalysed the multiplex PCR reads using MiXCR and keeps one entry per CDR3 protein. Here the sample spans about 470,000 distinct CDR3 sequences, under 15% being singletons. These data are also associated with another study on T cells in Graves' hyperthyroidism and ophthalmopathy.

Sequenced here: peripheral blood mononuclear cells (PBMCs), sampled at new diagnosis, from a patient treated with antithyroid drugs. All receptors come from a young woman with Graves disease.

The chain combines TRBV7-9 with TRBJ2-3; D gene uncertain. The CDR3 covers 8 residues. CDR1 and CDR2 from the germline V gene are SEHNR and FQNEAQ (reference sequence). V was pared by 2 bases and J by 14 bases, with 2 bases between. CDR3 sequence (DNA): TGTGCCAGCAGCTTATTGTATTTT. Encoded protein: CASSLLYF.

Ten or more counts support this clonotype. The CDR3 region has the DNA TGCAGCGTTGATGGGACTAGCGGCACCTACAATGAGCAGTTCTTC. Protein product: CSVDGTSGTYNEQFF. The chain recombines TRBV29-1 with TRBJ2-1; the match to TRBD2 covers 11 bases. The CDR3 is 15 amino acids. With 3 bases clipped from V and 2 bases from J, the junction kept 3 bases outside the gene matches. CDR1 and CDR2 (germline): SQVTM, ANQGSEA.

The table lists this clonotype with many counts. The chain couples TRBV18 to TRBJ1-1, with 7 nucleotides matching TRBD1. The CDR3 runs 16 residues. Trimming at V came to 1 base and at J to 3 bases, leaving 8 bases not matched to a gene. The V gene's germline CDR1 is KGHSH and CDR2 LQKENI. The CDR3 bases are TGTGCCAGCTCACCACGAGACAGGGAAGGAGACACTGAAGCTTTCTTT. It codes for CASSPRDREGDTEAFF.

This clonotype was detected a few times. This sequence joins TRBV25-1 and TRBJ2-1; weak D call: TRBD2 (7 bases). Trimming took 5 bases from V and 10 from J, leaving 15 bases between them. The CDR3 has 13 amino acids. Germline V gene data show CDR1 as MGHDK and CDR2 as SYGVNS. Written as DNA, the CDR3 is TGTGCCAGCAGTTGGTGGGAGGGGGGCGAGCAGTTCTTC. Translated, it gives CASSWWEGGEQFF.

In its sample, this clonotype was seen many times. J is TRBJ2-1 and V is TRBV19; D might be TRBD1 (6 bases). Germline V gene sequence: CDR1 LNHDA, CDR2 SQIVND (reference sequence). CDR3 size: 22 residues. The germline V and J ends were trimmed by 1 base and 0 bases, with 28 bases remaining between them. The CDR3 protein is CASSIGQGLKVPISSSYNEQFF. The CDR3 nucleotides are TGTGCCAGTAGTATAGGGCAGGGGCTAAAGGTGCCGATTTCCAGCTCCTACAATGAGCAGTTCTTC.

J is TRBJ2-7 and V is TRBV20-1, with D unresolved. CDR1 is DFQATT and CDR2 is SNEGSKA in the germline V gene (reference sequence). The CDR3 is 12 amino acids. The germline V and J ends were trimmed by 2 bases and 4 bases, with 9 bases remaining between them. The CDR3 nucleotides read TGCAGTGCTAGACGTTCTGGATACGAGCAGTACTTC. Amino acids: CSARRSGYEQYF.

This clonotype was picked up many times. This rearrangement joins TRBV13 to TRBJ1-1; TRBD1 matches 8 bases. With V trimmed by 5 bases and J by 4 bases, 9 bases remained unmatched. Per the germline V gene, CDR1 is PRHDT and CDR2 is FYEKMQ (reference sequence). The CDR3 totals 15 residues. Written as DNA, the CDR3 is TGTGCCAGCAGCGTCCGACCTACAGGGGGCACTGAAGCTTTCTTT. As protein: CASSVRPTGGTEAFF.

The chain is built from TRBV7-3 and TRBJ2-3; TRBD1 matches 8 bases. The CDR3 loop spans 14 amino acids. Germline V lookup: CDR1 SGHTA, CDR2 FQGTGA. The V gene end was trimmed by 5 bases and the J gene end by 4 bases; junction bases not matched to a gene: 5. For the CDR3, the DNA is TGTGCCAGCAGCGCCGACAGGGGCGCAGATACGCAGTATTTT. Its translation is CASSADRGADTQYF.

A word on this clonotype: This may come from a read error, since a much larger clone is one base off. This chain connects TRBV6-2 or TRBV6-3 to TRBJ2-1; the match to TRBD2 covers 12 bases. The CDR3 length is 15 residues. Per germline, CDR1 MNHEY and CDR2 SVGEGT. CDR3 in amino acids: CTSRRLAGEDNEQFF. CDR3 DNA sequence: TGTACCAGCAGAAGACTAGCGGGAGAGGACAATGAGCAGTTCTTC.

This clonotype was counted many times. The chain joins TRBV24-1 to TRBJ2-1; D is undetermined. Trimming took off 5 bases at V and 3 bases at J, with 7 bases between the two ends. Germline assignment: CDR1 KGHDR and CDR2 SFDVKD. The CDR3 is 13 amino acids. The CDR3 reads CATSVPDYNEQFF. CDR3 in DNA: TGTGCCACCAGTGTCCCGGACTACAATGAGCAGTTCTTC.

This clonotype was seen ten or more times. The chain couples TRBV5-1 to TRBJ2-1, with 7 bases fitting TRBD2. The CDR3 has 15 amino acids. V was clipped by 3 bases and J by 1 base; unmatched bases: 4. Germline values: CDR1 SGHRS, CDR2 YFSETQ. Written as DNA, the CDR3 is TGCGCCAGCAGCTCGACTAGCCCTTCCTACAATGAGCAGTTCTTC. Amino acid sequence: CASSSTSPSYNEQFF.

The chain recombines TRBV7-3 with TRBJ2-1; TRBD2 is a possible D gene (5 bases). The ends were cut back, 0 bases at V and 5 bases at J, with 17 bases in the middle. Germline lookup yields CDR1 SGHTA and CDR2 FQGTGA. There are 17 residues in the CDR3. CDR3 residues: CASSLTFRVEDHNEQFF. In DNA, the CDR3 is TGTGCCAGCAGCTTAACATTTAGGGTGGAGGACCACAATGAGCAGTTCTTC.

The chain employs TRBV9 and TRBJ2-1; 9 nucleotides agree with TRBD2. The CDR3 runs 16 residues. CDR1 is SGDLS and CDR2 is YYNGEE in the germline V gene. The ends lost 0 bases at V and 4 bases at J; junction bases unmatched: 5. The CDR3 DNA reads TGTGCCAGCAGCGTAGCTTCCCTAGCGGGGTACAATGAGCAGTTCTTC. Its translation: CASSVASLAGYNEQFF.

Points on this clonotype: A single base separates this from a much larger clone, so it may be a read error. The V and J genes are TRBV18 and TRBJ2-1, with unresolved D. Germline V gene sequence: CDR1 KGHSH, CDR2 LQKENI. V was clipped by 2 bases and J by 10 bases, with 9 bases between them. The CDR3 is made up of 12 amino acids. CDR3 DNA: TGTGCCAGCTCACCAGGGTCCGACGAGCAGTTCTTC. This gives the protein CASSPGSDEQFF.

The V call is TRBV19, the J call TRBJ1-3, with D uncertain. CDR3 length: 14 residues. The germline V gene encodes CDR1 LNHDA and CDR2 SQIVND (reference sequence). Between the trimmed V and J ends, which lost 7 bases and 0 bases, there was a span of 10 bases. CDR3: CASINVGSGNTIYF. The CDR3 DNA follows: TGTGCCAGTATCAACGTGGGCTCTGGAAACACCATATATTTT.

This clonotype was counted at least ten times. The chain recombines TRBV24-1 with TRBJ2-5, with 7 bases aligning to TRBD2. Germline V gene sequence: CDR1 KGHDR, CDR2 SFDVKD. Trimming cost V 3 bases and J 4 bases; bases outside gene matches: 10. The CDR3 consists of 16 residues. CDR3 in amino acids: CATSDPQAGEVETQYF. The CDR3 coding sequence is TGTGCCACCAGTGATCCCCAGGCGGGGGAGGTAGAGACCCAGTACTTC.

This sequence joins TRBV12-5 and TRBJ2-3; the D is unclear. V dropped 7 bases and J dropped 9 bases, with 14 bases sitting between them. Germline CDR1 is LGHNT and CDR2 is FRNRAP. This CDR3 has 12 amino acids. The CDR3 DNA sequence: TGTGCTAGTGCTCCATTCCCCCTGACGCAGTATTTT. Protein: CASAPFPLTQYF.

This clonotype was counted only a few times. The rearrangement links TRBV10-2 to TRBJ2-1; the D is unclear. CDR1 and CDR2 (germline): WSHSY, SAAADI. Trimming removed 8 bases at V and 4 bases at J, with 12 bases between. The CDR3 is made up of 13 amino acids. CDR3 bases: TGCGCCAGCTTCGATCAGCCGTACAATGAGCAGTTCTTC. This sequence encodes CASFDQPYNEQFF.

The V call is TRBV5-8, the J call TRBJ2-3; 7 bases agree with TRBD1. The CDR3 sequence is 16 residues long. J gave up 3 bases and V 6 bases, and 13 bases lay outside the gene matches. Germline V gives CDR1 SGHTS, CDR2 YDEGEE. This CDR3 is CASNMDEGAPTDTQYF. The CDR3 DNA is TGTGCCAGCAACATGGACGAGGGGGCGCCTACAGATACGCAGTATTTT.

This clonotype was observed many times. The chain is built from TRBV11-2 and TRBJ2-4; TRBD1 aligns across 8 bases. J was trimmed by 0 bases and V by 2 bases; bases with no gene match: 3. The CDR3 is 16 amino acids. In germline, CDR1 is SGHAT, CDR2 FQNNGV. The CDR3 is CASSLTGGIAKNIQYF. As DNA, the CDR3 is TGTGCCAGCAGCTTAACAGGGGGTATAGCCAAAAACATTCAGTACTTC.

This clonotype was detected a few times. The chain combines TRBV19 with TRBJ2-2, with 8 bases identical to TRBD2. V shed 3 bases and J 4 bases; nucleotides not matched to a gene: 7. Germline V gene sequence: CDR1 LNHDA, CDR2 SQIVND (reference sequence). The CDR3 contains 16 residues. For the CDR3, the DNA is TGTGCCAGTAGTATCCGAGCGGGAGTTAGCACCGGGGAGCTGTTTTTT. It translates to CASSIRAGVSTGELFF.

The chain employs TRBV6-5 and TRBJ2-3; D remains ambiguous. The end of the DNA fits TRBJ1-5 better, so the J call may be wrong. The CDR3 runs to 13 residues. From germline, CDR1 is MNHEY and CDR2 SVGAGI. The CDR3 region has the DNA TGTGCCAGCAGTTACAAGGGCACAGATACGCAGCATTTT. Encoded protein: CASSYKGTDTQHF.

At least ten counts were recorded for this clonotype. This sequence joins TRBV3-1 and TRBJ1-1; D ambiguous. V lost 4 bases and J lost 1, with 10 bases in between. CDR1 and CDR2 (germline): LGHDT, YNNKEL (reference sequence). This CDR3 is built from 14 residues. The CDR3 bases are TGTGCCAGCAGCCTGTATGACTCGAACACTGAAGCTTTCTTT. It yields the protein CASSLYDSNTEAFF.

This clonotype occurred many times. The chain is built from TRBV7-9 and TRBJ2-1; D remains ambiguous. Trimming pared 1 base from V and 7 bases from J, leaving 11 bases between. This CDR3 comprises 14 residues. Germline V gene sequence: CDR1 SEHNR, CDR2 FQNEAQ (reference sequence). The CDR3 DNA is TGTGCCAGCAGCTTAGTGTTCGTGGGGAATGAGCAGTTCTTC. It yields the protein CASSLVFVGNEQFF.

This clonotype was recorded at least ten times. The J gene is TRBJ1-2, the V gene TRBV6-1; D remains unclear. Germline CDR1 is MNHNS and CDR2 is SASEGT. The V end lost 1 base, the J end lost 3 bases, and 0 bases lay between the germline ends. The CDR3 consists of 11 residues. CDR3 loop: CASSEDYGYTF. DNA for the CDR3: TGTGCCAGCAGTGAAGACTATGGCTACACCTTC.